The 4 T cell receptor beta chains below were found in one sample sequenced in a study of identical twins. TCRdb independently ran MiXCR on the 5' RACE reads; one entry per CDR3 protein. The profile shows hundreds of thousands of distinct CDR3 sequences, around 24% of them singletons. Separately, the same data were catalogued under a study of T cells expressing NK-cell markers.

Sequenced: CD4+ T cells sorted from blood. These receptors were taken from a woman aged 18-35 years in good health.

This chain uses TRBV24-1 with TRBJ2-1; 8 nucleotides align to TRBD2. The CDR3 consists of 15 residues. Germline V gene sequence: CDR1 KGHDR, CDR2 SFDVKD. V was clipped by 5 bases and J by 4 bases; unmatched bases: 6. In nucleotides, the CDR3 is TGTGCCACCAGTGGAGGAGCGGGAGTTTACAATGAGCAGTTCTTC. Translated, it gives CATSGGAGVYNEQFF.

The chain couples TRBV7-2 to TRBJ2-6; D unresolved. V shed 5 bases and J shed 1 base, with 12 bases lying between them. Per germline, CDR1 SGHTA and CDR2 FQGNSA. The CDR3 length is 16 residues. The CDR3 region is CASSPQFGSGANVLTF. CDR3 in DNA: TGTGCCAGCAGCCCCCAGTTTGGGTCTGGGGCCAACGTCCTGACTTTC.

This clonotype was recorded many times. Its ends do not fully match the called genes, so a read error is possible. V and J are TRBV12-3 or TRBV12-4 and TRBJ2-2; weak D call: TRBD2 (6 bases). This CDR3 comprises 16 residues. The CDR3 nucleotides read TGTGCCACCAGTCAAGGGACTCGCACGTTTACCGGGGAGCTGTTTTTT. Translated, it gives CATSQGTRTFTGELFF.

This clonotype showed up just once. The chain employs TRBV5-5 and TRBJ1-1, with 7 nucleotides matching TRBD1. The CDR3 runs 15 residues. The germline V gene has CDR1 SGHKS and CDR2 YYEKEE (reference sequence). Trimming removed 0 bases from V and 4 bases from J; junction bases left unmatched: 6. The CDR3 DNA reads TGTGCCAGCAGCTTGGTAACAGGGGTTATCACTGAAGCTTTCTTT. It translates to CASSLVTGVITEAFF.